This T cell receptor beta chain appears in the sequencing data of a study of cytomegalovirus exposure and HLA in healthy donors. Use of 60 Vbeta and 13 Jbeta primers characterized the PCR. Sequencing was performed with immunoSEQ multiplex PCR; in TCRdb, only in-frame clones are kept and a portion is missing. The table lists some 150,000 clones, over 80% of them singletons. V lost 0 bases and J 3 bases, leaving 13 bases between the germline ends. The CDR3 totals 15 residues. CDR1 SGDLS and CDR2 YYNGEE come from the germline V gene. This TCR was recovered from a male donor in good health and CMV-seronegative. The chain has TRBV9 and TRBJ2-7; TRBD1 is a possible D gene (6 bases). Material for sequencing was PBMCs. The CDR3 protein is CASSVGWDTNYEQYF. The CDR3 DNA is TGTGCCAGCAGCGTAGGATGGGACACTAACTACGAGCAGTACTTC.